This TCR beta chain derives from a study of molecular identifiers for immune sequencing clone quantification. Study-wide points: Highly expanded clone sizes could end up underestimated if a barcode were shared by identical TCR molecules.

This clonotype was counted many times. Its antigen is currently unknown. Germline lookup yields CDR1 SGDLS and CDR2 YYNGEE. This CDR3 spans 15 amino acids. V was clipped by 4 bases and J by 4 bases, with 17 bases between them. TCRdb recomputed calls from the PCR reads with MiXCR, one row per CDR3 protein. In the table there are about 500,000 distinct CDR3 sequences, about a fifth of which are singletons. Sorting isolated naive CD8 T cells as CD8+CD4-CCR7+CD45RA+ events. The source of this sequence is a human donor in good health. Some libraries in this study had Jurkat cell RNA spiked in. Sample: naive CD8+ T cells from blood, with Jurkat cell RNA spiked in. Subset in this sample: FACS-sorted CD8+CD4-CCR7+CD45RA+ naive T cells. This chain links TRBV9 with TRBJ1-2; unclear D gene. CDR3 region: CASSPSTIRGYGYTF. CDR3 coding DNA: TGTGCCAGCAGCCCCTCGACAATACGGGGCTATGGCTACACCTTC.